This TCR beta chain was observed in a study of metastatic and nonmetastatic thyroid tumors. In the study overall: It was across blood and tumor or nodule tissue from malignant and benign thyroid patients that repertoires were compared.

Original data processing: For papillary thyroid cancer, a distant-metastasis classifier was constructed from CDR3 differences observed across clinicopathological groups. TCRdb re-clonotyped the PCR reads via MiXCR. Clone size and V and J calls follow TCRdb, not the original study. The sample records over 15,000 clones, 30% to 35% being singletons. Thyroid surgery took place with no prior treatment in any patient. Study-wide results and caveats: A significant increase in TCR beta diversity was reportedly seen in malignant thyroid tumors relative to benign nodules, in blood and tumor.

With 5 bases removed from V and 4 bases from J, the gap between germline ends came to 15 bases. Germline lookup yields CDR1 LNHDA and CDR2 SQIVND (reference sequence). This CDR3 is built from 16 residues. With regard to this clone: What it binds is unknown.

This receptor was obtained from a female donor with papillary thyroid cancer or a benign thyroid nodule (not recorded which). Some clones in this sample may be carry-over from other donors' samples. Sequencing was done on a sample of blood. This chain links TRBV19 with TRBJ2-6, with a tentative D call TRBD1 (6 bases). CDR3 in DNA: TGTGCCAGTAGTTCCTACAGGGAAGCCGGGGCCAACGTCCTGACTTTC. Amino acid sequence: CASSSYREAGANVLTF.